What follows are 26 T cell receptor beta chains derived from one specimen sequenced in a study of human T cells and chemical hapten exposure. Time point indicated: patch test 2, 6 weeks after DPC sensitization. The treatment: therapeutic diphenylcyclopropenone sensitization with weekly scalp DPC. MiXCR, run by TCRdb on the RACE reads, gives a single entry per CDR3 protein. The sample carries 350,000 to 400,000 distinct CDR3 sequences, just under 6.5% recorded once. Sample: whole blood, taken in connection with sensitization to the hapten diphenylcyclopropenone (DPC). All receptors come from a woman aged 18-29 years with alopecia areata. Some clones in this sample may be carry-over from other donors' samples.

In this sample, this clonotype turned up many times. The genes are TRBV6-5 and TRBJ1-1, with TRBD1 matching over 7 bases. With 2 bases clipped from V and 0 bases from J, the junction kept 3 bases outside the gene matches. Germline V CDR1 and CDR2: MNHEY, SVGAGI. This CDR3 contains 15 residues. CDR3: CASSYGTEMNTEAFF. The CDR3 nucleotides read TGTGCCAGCAGTTACGGGACAGAGATGAACACTGAAGCTTTCTTT.

The genes are TRBV14 and TRBJ1-4, with a possible D match to TRBD1 (5 bases). Germline-derived CDR1 and CDR2 are SGHDN and FVKESK. The CDR3 is 15 residues long. V was clipped by 1 base and J by 5 bases, with 11 bases between them. The DNA of the CDR3 is TGTGCCAGCAGCCAAGGGGGACGGTGGAATGAAAAACTGTTTTTT. Protein product: CASSQGGRWNEKLFF.

In this sample, this clonotype turned up many times. The rearrangement uses TRBV13 and TRBJ1-4, with D possibly being TRBD1 (5 bases). Trimming removed 4 bases at V and 7 bases at J, with 13 bases between. The CDR3 runs 14 residues. Germline assignment: CDR1 PRHDT and CDR2 FYEKMQ (reference sequence). CDR3 sequence (DNA): TGTGCCAGCAGCTCCCCGGGACTGGGTGAAAAACTGTTTTTT. Amino acid sequence: CASSSPGLGEKLFF.

This clonotype was seen at least ten times. The chain carries TRBV20-1 and TRBJ1-2, with 10 positions matching TRBD1. The CDR3 is 15 amino acids. The germline V gene has CDR1 DFQATT and CDR2 SNEGSKA (reference sequence). J lost 4 bases, V lost 0 bases, and 5 bases had no gene match. Here the CDR3 reads CSARDTTGGSYGYTF. DNA of the CDR3: TGCAGTGCTAGAGATACGACAGGGGGCAGCTATGGCTACACCTTC.

This clonotype has more than one count but fewer than ten. V and J are TRBV5-4 and TRBJ2-1; a weak D match, TRBD2 (5 bases). V lost 1 base to trimming and J lost 9 bases, with 14 bases between them. CDR3 length equals 14 residues. Looked up from germline, CDR1 is SGHNT and CDR2 is YYREEE (reference sequence). The CDR3 region has the DNA TGTGCCAGCAGCTTGCGGGAAAGCCGCCTTGAGCAGTTCTTC. This translates into CASSLRESRLEQFF.

The rearrangement uses TRBV7-9 and TRBJ2-2; D unclear. Trimming took 8 bases from V and 6 from J, leaving 1 base between them. CDR3 length: 9 amino acids. Germline lookup yields CDR1 SEHNR and CDR2 FQNEAQ (reference sequence). In DNA, the CDR3 is TGTGCCAGCCCCGGGGAGCTGTTTTTT. It translates to CASPGELFF.

The V and J genes are TRBV12-3 or TRBV12-4 and TRBJ2-7; D is possibly TRBD2 (5 bases). V lost 3 bases, J lost 3 bases, and 12 bases lay in between. The CDR3 has 14 amino acids. The DNA of the CDR3 is TGTGCCAGCAGTTTCCTTGGAGAGGGCTACGAGCAGTACTTC. Amino acid sequence: CASSFLGEGYEQYF.

V is TRBV2 and J is TRBJ1-1; 9 positions match TRBD1. Germline CDR1 is SNHLY and CDR2 is FYNNEI. V was pared by 5 bases and J by 4 bases, with 8 bases of the junction left unmatched. The CDR3 is made up of 15 amino acids. The CDR3 sequence is CASSSGGQGTTEAFF. CDR3 in DNA: TGTGCCAGCAGTTCTGGCGGACAGGGGACCACTGAAGCTTTCTTT.

This clonotype appeared many times. The V gene is TRBV28, the J gene TRBJ1-1; possibly TRBD1 for D (6 bases). Trimming shortened V by 7 bases and J by 5 bases, and 17 bases separated the two germline ends. This CDR3 has 14 residues. Germline CDR1 reads MDHEN; CDR2 reads SYDVKM. Written as DNA, the CDR3 is TGTGCCAGCAAGAGCTGGGGGCGCGGGACTGAAGCTTTCTTT. Translating it yields CASKSWGRGTEAFF.

V and J are TRBV6-2 or TRBV6-3 and TRBJ1-2, with a possible D match to TRBD1 (5 bases). Germline CDR1 and CDR2: MNHEY and SVGEGT. V shed 8 bases and J shed 1 base, with 11 bases lying between them. This CDR3 is 13 amino acids long. CDR3 residues: CASSEGHNYGYTF. DNA for the CDR3: TGTGCCAGCTCGGAGGGGCATAACTATGGCTACACCTTC.

This chain links TRBV27 with TRBJ2-2; D remains ambiguous. The CDR3 length is 13 residues. The V gene lost 7 bases and the J gene lost 5 bases, with 11 bases spanning the gap. In germline, CDR1 is MNHEY, CDR2 SMNVEV (reference sequence). The chain's CDR3 is CASIIAMTGELFF. CDR3 nucleotide sequence: TGTGCCAGCATAATAGCCATGACCGGGGAGCTGTTTTTT.

This clonotype showed up just a few times. The chain links TRBV28 to TRBJ1-2, with D possibly TRBD1 on 6 matching bases. The length of the CDR3 is 14 residues. In germline, CDR1 is MDHEN, CDR2 SYDVKM. V lost 7 bases, J lost 7 bases, and 19 bases lay in between. The chain's CDR3 is CASTLLSGASGYTF. CDR3 in DNA: TGTGCCAGCACCCTTTTGTCGGGGGCTAGTGGCTACACCTTC.

The J gene is TRBJ2-1, the V gene TRBV6-5, with a possible D match to TRBD1 (5 bases). Trimming stripped 0 bases from V and 1 base from J, with 10 bases between. Germline V gene sequence: CDR1 MNHEY, CDR2 SVGAGI. This CDR3 comprises 16 residues. Written as DNA, the CDR3 is TGTGCCAGCAGTTACTCGACAAGGGGATCCTACAATGAGCAGTTCTTC. It encodes CASSYSTRGSYNEQFF.

The chain links TRBV27 to TRBJ2-4; D is undetermined. Germline V lookup: CDR1 MNHEY, CDR2 SMNVEV (reference sequence). CDR3 length equals 15 residues. V lost 5 bases, J lost 0 bases, and 11 bases lay in between. This chain's CDR3 is CASSLLALAKNIQYF. The CDR3 coding sequence is TGTGCCAGCAGTCTATTAGCCTTAGCCAAAAACATTCAGTACTTC.

This clonotype was observed many times. The chain carries TRBV6-5 and TRBJ1-1; D is ambiguous. The CDR3 has 14 amino acids. The V end was cut by 6 bases, the J end by 1 base, with 12 bases between. Germline values: CDR1 MNHEY, CDR2 SVGAGI. The CDR3 region has the DNA TGTGCCAGCAGGGGGAAGGGCAAGAACACTGAAGCTTTCTTT. Translated, it gives CASRGKGKNTEAFF.

This clonotype was counted a few times. The gene calls are TRBV28 and TRBJ1-3; D gene ambiguous. V was trimmed by 5 bases and J by 0 bases, leaving 11 bases between them. Germline V gene sequence: CDR1 MDHEN, CDR2 SYDVKM. The CDR3 sequence is 15 residues long. In DNA form, the CDR3 reads TGTGCCAGCAGTCCCGGGTTTGCCTCTGGAAACACCATATATTTT. It translates to CASSPGFASGNTIYF. The full variable domain, completed using reference TRBV28 and TRBJ1-3, is DVKVTQSSRYLVKRTGEKVFLECVQDMDHENMFWYRQDPGLGLRLIYFSYDVKMKEKGDIPEGYSVSREKKERFSLILESASTNQTSMYLCASSPGFASGNTIYFGEGSWLTVV.

This clonotype was counted many times. The chain couples TRBV7-3 to TRBJ1-1; perhaps TRBD1 as D (5 bases). Trimming removed 4 bases from V and 4 bases from J, with 10 bases in between. Germline lookup yields CDR1 SGHTA and CDR2 FQGTGA. The CDR3 runs 13 residues. This CDR3 is CASSSRGVTEAFF. The CDR3 DNA follows: TGTGCCAGCAGCTCCCGAGGGGTCACTGAAGCTTTCTTT.

The chain employs TRBV2 and TRBJ2-2; D unresolved. This CDR3 region has 17 residues. The V gene's germline CDR1 is SNHLY and CDR2 FYNNEI. V was clipped by 5 bases and J by 0 bases, with 16 bases between them. The CDR3 DNA follows: TGTGCCAGCAGTACATCCGTACAGCTATCGAACACCGGGGAGCTGTTTTTT. Translation gives CASSTSVQLSNTGELFF.

The sample holds a few counts of this clonotype. The chain couples TRBV4-1 to TRBJ2-7; D not resolved. CDR3 length: 13 residues. Germline V gene sequence: CDR1 MGHRA, CDR2 YSYEKL. Trimming took 2 bases from V and 6 from J, leaving 11 bases between them. The CDR3 sequence is CASSQIGRPEQYF. CDR3 DNA: TGCGCCAGCAGCCAAATTGGACGGCCCGAGCAGTACTTC.

The sample holds many counts of this clonotype. The genes are TRBV28 and TRBJ2-7; D possibly corresponds to TRBD1 (5 bases). Germline CDR1 and CDR2: MDHEN and SYDVKM. There are 14 residues in the CDR3. Trimming removed 5 bases from V and 6 bases from J, with 17 bases in between. The CDR3 sequence: CASSPRAGLGEQYF. Written as DNA, the CDR3 is TGTGCCAGCAGTCCCCGTGCAGGGCTAGGCGAGCAGTACTTC.

The chain links TRBV9 to TRBJ1-3; D uncertain. CDR1 and CDR2 from the germline V gene are SGDLS and YYNGEE. The CDR3 is 14 residues long. Trimming took 3 bases from V and 4 from J, leaving 11 bases between them. The CDR3 coding sequence is TGTGCCAGCAGCGCCACCAATACCGGAAACACCATATATTTT. As protein: CASSATNTGNTIYF.

This chain links TRBV3-1 with TRBJ1-6; D possibly corresponds to TRBD1 (5 bases). Trimming took off 6 bases at V and 6 bases at J, with 12 bases between the two ends. The CDR3 is made up of 14 amino acids. The germline CDR1 and CDR2 sequences are LGHDT and YNNKEL (reference sequence). In nucleotides, the CDR3 is TGTGCCAGCAGTCAGGGCGGATTTAATTCACCCCTCCACTTT. This encodes CASSQGGFNSPLHF.

This clonotype showed up many times. V and J are TRBV15 and TRBJ1-4, with TRBD1 matching 7 bases. The V segment lost 3 bases and the J segment 8 bases; nucleotides outside the gene matches: 6. The germline V gene encodes CDR1 LNHNV and CDR2 YYDKDF (reference sequence). This CDR3 has 14 residues. The CDR3 DNA reads TGTGCCACCAGCAGGTGGGACAGCGGGGAAAAACTGTTTTTT. Protein: CATSRWDSGEKLFF.

The chain employs TRBV5-8 and TRBJ1-2; D might be TRBD1 (5 bases). V gave up 4 bases and J gave up 4 bases, with 17 bases separating them. The CDR3 contains 15 residues. Germline-derived CDR1 and CDR2 are SGHTS and YDEGEE. The CDR3 sequence is CASSPFKGYGYGYTF. The CDR3 region has the DNA TGTGCCAGCAGCCCATTCAAGGGGTACGGCTATGGCTACACCTTC.

This clonotype has ten or more counts. The chain recombines TRBV7-2 with TRBJ2-3; D may match TRBD1 or TRBD2 (6 bases each). V shed 5 bases and J shed 7 bases, with 22 bases lying between them. CDR1 and CDR2 (germline): SGHTA, FQGNSA. The length of the CDR3 is 16 residues. CDR3 protein: CASSVYGGGMTNTQYF. In DNA, the CDR3 is TGTGCCAGCAGCGTTTATGGAGGGGGAATGACGAATACGCAGTATTTT.

This clonotype was counted a few times. CDR3 in amino acids: CASSLRSPSGNTIYF. CDR3 DNA: TGTGCCAGCAGTCTGCGGAGCCCCTCTGGAAACACCATATATTTT. The chain employs TRBV27 and TRBJ1-3; D is ambiguous. The CDR3 totals 15 residues. V lost 5 bases, J lost 0 bases, and 11 bases lay in between. Per the germline V gene, CDR1 is MNHEY and CDR2 is SMNVEV (reference sequence).